This is a list of T cell receptor beta chains from one sample in a study of blood T cells in healthy people across ages. TCRdb analysed the 5' RACE reads with MiXCR anew, one entry per CDR3 protein. Seen here are roughly 700,000 distinct CDR3 sequences, roughly 30% observed once, and the top ten hold less than 20%. The specimen sequenced was blood. These receptors were obtained from a woman aged 80 or over in good health. Each CDR3 is given with its conserved first and last residue. The D gene is left open where the match is weak. Size is omitted from some rows. Given values are once, few, many or a class for expanded clones.

v_call	cdr3_length	clone_size	d_call	j_call	cdr3_aa	cdr3_nt
TRBV27	16	-	TRBD2	TRBJ2-7	CASSLRVGLAGSEQYF	TGTGCCAGCAGTTTAAGGGTCGGACTAGCGGGGTCAGAGCAGTACTTC
TRBV29-1	14	many	TRBD1	TRBJ2-7	CSAQSRDRGYEQYF	TGCAGCGCCCAGTCCCGGGACAGGGGATACGAGCAGTACTTC
TRBV12-3/TRBV12-4	14	few	-	TRBJ2-7	CASKWAGASYERYF	TGTGCCAGCAAGTGGGCAGGGGCCTCCTACGAGCGGTACTTC
TRBV24-1	13	many	-	TRBJ2-5	CATSAQSRETQYF	TGTGCCACCAGTGCTCAGTCTAGAGAGACCCAGTACTTC
TRBV15	15	few	-	TRBJ1-2	CATSRDTVPSGGYTF	TGTGCCACCAGCAGAGATACGGTCCCCTCGGGCGGCTACACCTTC
TRBV7-2	12	few	-	TRBJ1-1	CASSEDWLLAFF	TGTGCCAGCAGCGAGGACTGGTTGTTAGCTTTCTTT
TRBV20-1	13	many	TRBD1	TRBJ2-3	CSAKDRGKGTQYF	TGCAGTGCTAAAGACAGGGGCAAGGGTACGCAGTATTTT
TRBV5-1	15	-	-	TRBJ2-7	CASSLEAGARYEQYF	TGCGCCAGCAGCTTGGAGGCAGGGGCCCGGTACGAGCAGTACTTC
TRBV5-1	17	-	TRBD2	TRBJ2-1	CASSIDRGLAGGNEQFF	TGCGCCAGCAGCATTGACAGGGGACTAGCGGGAGGGAATGAGCAGTTCTTC
TRBV30	14	-	-	TRBJ2-7	CASGSWASSYEQYF	TGTGCCTCGGGGTCCTGGGCGAGTTCCTACGAGCAGTACTTC
TRBV28	14	few	-	TRBJ2-1	CASSLLGSQYEQFF	TGTGCCAGCAGTTTGCTCGGTTCGCAGTATGAGCAGTTCTTC
TRBV5-1	14	-	-	TRBJ2-3	CASSLEQITDTQYF	TGCGCCAGCAGCTTGGAACAGATCACAGATACGCAGTATTTT
TRBV5-5	14	-	-	TRBJ1-2	CASSGETGSYGYTF	TGTGCCAGCAGCGGGGAGACAGGATCCTATGGCTACACCTTC